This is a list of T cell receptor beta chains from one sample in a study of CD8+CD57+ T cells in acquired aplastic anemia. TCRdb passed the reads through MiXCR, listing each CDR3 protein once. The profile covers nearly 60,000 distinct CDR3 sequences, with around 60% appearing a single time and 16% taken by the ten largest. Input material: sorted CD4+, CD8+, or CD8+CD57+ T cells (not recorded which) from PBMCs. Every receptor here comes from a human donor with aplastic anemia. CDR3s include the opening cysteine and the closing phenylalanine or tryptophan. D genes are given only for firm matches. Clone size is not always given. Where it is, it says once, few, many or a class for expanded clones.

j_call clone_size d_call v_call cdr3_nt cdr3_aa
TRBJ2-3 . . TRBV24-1 TGTGCCACCAGTGAGTTGAGCACAGATACGCAGTATTTT CATSELSTDTQYF
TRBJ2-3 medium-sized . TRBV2 TGTGCCAGCAGTGGATGGGGCGACGGGAATACGCAGTATTTT CASSGWGDGNTQYF
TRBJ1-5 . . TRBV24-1 TGTGCCACCAGTGACCGGGACGTTGCGCAGCCCCAGCATTTT CATSDRDVAQPQHF
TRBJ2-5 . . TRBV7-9 TGTGCCAGCAGCCTCCTTGTGGGACCTCTGGGGACCCAGTACTTC CASSLLVGPLGTQYF
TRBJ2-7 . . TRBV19 TGTGCCAGTAGTATAGGAACAGGAGATCACTACGAGCAGTACTTC CASSIGTGDHYEQYF
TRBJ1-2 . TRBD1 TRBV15 TGTGCCACCAGCATTAGACAGGGAGAGGTGAGAACCTTC CATSIRQGEVRTF
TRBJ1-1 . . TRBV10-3 TGTGCCATCAGTGTTGATGGCACTGAAGCTTTCTTT CAISVDGTEAFF
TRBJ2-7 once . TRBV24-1 TGTGCCACCAGTGACCCCGTTGGGTACGAGCAGTACTTC CATSDPVGYEQYF
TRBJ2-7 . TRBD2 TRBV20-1 TGCAGTGCTCGCGGGACTAGCGGGACTTGGGAGCAGTACTTC CSARGTSGTWEQYF
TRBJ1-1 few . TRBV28 TGTGCCAGCAGTTCAGAAAGCACTGAAGCTTTCTTT CASSSESTEAFF
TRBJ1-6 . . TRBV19 TGTGCCAGTAGTGCTACCGGGACTCTAAGCGCTCGCTTT CASSATGTLSARF
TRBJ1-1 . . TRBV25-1 TGTGCCAGCAACGCAGACCTTGGGAACACTGAAGCTTTCTTT CASNADLGNTEAFF
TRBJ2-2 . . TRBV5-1 TGCGCCAGCAGCTTGGCGACATTCACCGGGGAGCTGTTTTTT CASSLATFTGELFF
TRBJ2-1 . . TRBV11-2 TGTGCCAGCAGCACGCCCCCCGCGGGATACAATGAGCAGTTCTTC CASSTPPAGYNEQFF
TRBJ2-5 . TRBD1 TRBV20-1 TGCAGTGCTGCTATACCGGGACAGGAGACCCAGTACTTC CSAAIPGQETQYF
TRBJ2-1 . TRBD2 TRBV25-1 TGTGCCAGCAGTGAATATCGGCTAGCGGGGGGTCCCTACAATGAGCAGTTCTTC CASSEYRLAGGPYNEQFF
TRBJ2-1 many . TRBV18 TGTGCCAGCTCACCGATCGACAGTTACAATGAGCAGTTCTTC CASSPIDSYNEQFF
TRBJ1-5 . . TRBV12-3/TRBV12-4 TGTGCCAGCAGTTCGAACATGAATCAGCCCCAGCATTTT CASSSNMNQPQHF
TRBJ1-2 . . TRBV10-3 TGTGCCATCAGTGAGACTCAGGGCTATGGCTACACCTTC CAISETQGYGYTF
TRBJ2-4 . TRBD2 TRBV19 TGTGCCAGTAGTTGGGGGGGAGACAAAAACATTCAGTACTTC CASSWGGDKNIQYF
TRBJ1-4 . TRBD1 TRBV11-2 TGTGCCAGCAGCCCGGGTCGGGACAGGGATTTCCCAACTAATGAAAAACTGTTTTTT CASSPGRDRDFPTNEKLFF
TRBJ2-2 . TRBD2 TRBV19 TGTGCCAGTAGCGGGGGGGCCACCGGGGAGCTGTTTTTT CASSGGATGELFF
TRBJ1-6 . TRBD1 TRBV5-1 TGCGCCAGCAGGGACAGGGTCAATTCACCCCTCCACTTT CASRDRVNSPLHF
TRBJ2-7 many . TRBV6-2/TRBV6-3 TGTGCCAGCACGTCTAATAGAGATTCCTACGAGCAGTACTTC CASTSNRDSYEQYF
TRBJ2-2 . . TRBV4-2 TGTGCCAGCAGCGATCTTGGAAACACCGGGGAGCTGTTTTTT CASSDLGNTGELFF
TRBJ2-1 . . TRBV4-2 TGTGCCAGCAGCCAAGATCTTATGAGCAGTTCCTACAATGAGCAGTTCTTC CASSQDLMSSSYNEQFF
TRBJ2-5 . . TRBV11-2 TGTGCCAGCAGCTTAGAAGGGTTAGAGACCCAGTACTTC CASSLEGLETQYF
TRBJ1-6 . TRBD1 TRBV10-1 TGTGCCAGCATCGAGGACAGGGGGCGATCACCCCTCCACTTT CASIEDRGRSPLHF
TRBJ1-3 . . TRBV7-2 TGTGCCAGCAGTCAAAGACTGATCTCTGGAAACACCATATATTTT CASSQRLISGNTIYF
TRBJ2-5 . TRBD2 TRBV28 TGTGCCAGCAGTCCCCTTGGCGGGGGATTCCAAGAGGCCCAGTACTTC CASSPLGGGFQEAQYF
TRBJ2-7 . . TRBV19 TGTGCCAGTAGTATAGTGGGGGGCCACGAGCAGTACTTC CASSIVGGHEQYF
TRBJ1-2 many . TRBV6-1 TGTGCCAGCAGTACCAGCGGACAGACCTATGGCTACACCTTC CASSTSGQTYGYTF
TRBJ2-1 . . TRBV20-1 TGCAGTGCTGGAGAGATGAGGGCAGATTCGACTGAGCAGTTCTTC CSAGEMRADSTEQFF
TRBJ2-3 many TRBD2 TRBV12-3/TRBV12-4 TGTGCCAGCAGTTTAGGCCTAGCGGGCACCCAGGGAGATACGCAGTATTTT CASSLGLAGTQGDTQYF
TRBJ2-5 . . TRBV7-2 TGTGCCAGCACCGAAGGAGGGGTAGGGGAGACCCAGTACTTC CASTEGGVGETQYF
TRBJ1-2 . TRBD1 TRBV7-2 TGTGCCAGCAGCTTTTCTACGGGGACAGGGTCTGGCTACACCTTC CASSFSTGTGSGYTF
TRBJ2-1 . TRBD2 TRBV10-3 TGTGCCCTTTCGACTAGCGGGACTAGCTCCTACAATGAGCAGTTCTTC CALSTSGTSSYNEQFF
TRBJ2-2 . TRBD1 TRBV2 TGTGCCAGCAGGGTCGAGTGGGGACAGGAGCCGAACACCGGGGAGCTGTTTTTT CASRVEWGQEPNTGELFF
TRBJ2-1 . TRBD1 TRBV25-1 TGTGCCAGCAGTGAAGGGACAGGGGACCCCTGGAATGAGCAGTTCTTC CASSEGTGDPWNEQFF
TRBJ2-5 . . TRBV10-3 TGTGCCATCAAGGGGAACGAGGGATTGGGGGAGACCCAGTACTTC CAIKGNEGLGETQYF
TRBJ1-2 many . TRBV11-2 TGTGCCAGCAGCCCTTTGGGGCCAGCTTATGGCTACACCTTC CASSPLGPAYGYTF
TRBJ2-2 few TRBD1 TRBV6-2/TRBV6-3 TGTGCCAGCAGTGACTCGAGTACAGGGGGGATCGGGGAGCTGTTTTTT CASSDSSTGGIGELFF
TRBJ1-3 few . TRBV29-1 TGCAGCGTTGGAGTAAACTCTGGAAACACCATATATTTT CSVGVNSGNTIYF